Shown below are 20 T cell receptor beta chains from a single sample sequenced in a study of PD-1 blockade in classical Hodgkin lymphoma. Profiling relied on immunoSEQ multiplex PCR, and the TCRdb table lists in-frame clones only, not all of them. This sample has about 89,000 clones, with 90% found just once. Specified time point: cycle 4 day 1 (C4D1), after 5 to 7 weeks of nivolumab. Brentuximab vedotin exposure varied, and every patient relapsed after autologous stem cell transplantation. Sample: peripheral blood mononuclear cells (PBMCs), taken before the fourth cycle of nivolumab. The source is a human donor with classical Hodgkin lymphoma.

The CDR3 DNA sequence: TGTGCCAGCAGCGGTAGGGACAGGGGGTATGGCTACACCTTC. Amino acids: CASSGRDRGYGYTF. The genes are TRBV9 and TRBJ1-2; 11 bases line up with TRBD1. This CDR3 contains 14 residues. J gave up 5 bases and V 3 bases, and 3 bases lay outside the gene matches. The germline V gene has CDR1 SGDLS and CDR2 YYNGEE.

The chain carries TRBV11-3 and TRBJ2-5; D may correspond to TRBD1 or TRBD2 (5 bases each). CDR1 SGHNT and CDR2 YENEEA come from the germline V gene. The CDR3 has 15 amino acids. V lost 3 bases and J 5 bases, leaving 16 bases between the germline ends. This chain's CDR3 is CASSLGGRGLETQYF. Written as DNA, the CDR3 is TGTGCCAGCAGCTTGGGTGGTCGGGGCTTGGAGACCCAGTACTTC.

V gene TRBV7-9 combines with J gene TRBJ2-5; 7 positions match TRBD2. The CDR3 has 14 residues. Trimming cost V 6 bases and J 2 bases; bases outside gene matches: 6. CDR1 is SEHNR, CDR2 FQNEAQ, per germline (reference sequence). CDR3 residues: CASSRAGVQETQYF. The CDR3 DNA reads as TGTGCCAGCAGTCGGGCGGGGGTGCAAGAGACCCAGTACTTC.

V is TRBV27 and J is TRBJ2-3, with D perhaps TRBD1 (5 bases). The CDR3 has 16 amino acids. Trimming removed 1 base at V and 1 base at J, with 12 bases between. CDR1 MNHEY and CDR2 SMNVEV come from the germline V gene (reference sequence). The CDR3: CASSLYVGPGTDTQYF. The DNA for the CDR3 is TGTGCCAGCAGTTTATACGTGGGGCCTGGCACAGATACGCAGTATTTT.

The chain joins TRBV7-2 to TRBJ1-5; 10 bases are a match to TRBD1. The CDR3 has 17 residues. Looked up from germline, CDR1 is SGHTA and CDR2 is FQGNSA. Trimming removed 5 bases from V and 2 bases from J; junction bases left unmatched: 9. In DNA form, the CDR3 reads TGTGCCAGCAGCACCAGGGGAGGGACAGGGGGCAATCAGCCCCAGCATTTT. It is translated as CASSTRGGTGGNQPQHF.

The chain combines TRBV2 with TRBJ2-3; the D is unclear. This CDR3 has 10 amino acids. The germline CDR1 and CDR2 sequences are SNHLY and FYNNEI. V lost 7 bases and J lost 4, with 3 bases in between. The CDR3 loop is CASNPDTQYF. The CDR3 region has the DNA TGTGCCAGCAACCCAGATACGCAGTATTTT.

The chain couples TRBV19 to TRBJ1-2, with D perhaps TRBD1 (5 bases). CDR3 length: 15 residues. The germline V gene encodes CDR1 LNHDA and CDR2 SQIVND (reference sequence). Trimming took 3 bases from V and 0 from J, leaving 11 bases between them. In DNA form, the CDR3 reads TGTGCCAGTAGTATTGAGGGGTTGGCTAACTATGGCTACACCTTC. Translation gives CASSIEGLANYGYTF.

This clone was seen once. The chain is built from TRBV4-3 and TRBJ1-1; maybe TRBD1 (5 bases). The V end was cut by 4 bases, the J end by 0 bases, with 9 bases between. The CDR3 is 14 residues long. The germline gives CDR1 LGHNA, CDR2 YSLEER. CDR3 sequence: CASSPQGLNTEAFF. DNA for the CDR3: TGCGCCAGCAGCCCCCAGGGTCTGAACACTGAAGCTTTCTTT.

This clone has only one observation. The gene calls are TRBV18 and TRBJ2-5; D gene unclear. Germline V CDR1 and CDR2: KGHSH, LQKENI. V dropped 2 bases and J dropped 4 bases, with 8 bases sitting between them. This CDR3 is 13 amino acids long. CDR3 DNA: TGTGCCAGCTCACCAAATGTGGGAGAGACCCAGTACTTC. Protein sequence: CASSPNVGETQYF.

The rearrangement joins TRBV7-3 to TRBJ2-2, with D unresolved. Germline CDR1 and CDR2: SGHTA and FQGTGA. Trimming pared 1 base from V and 0 bases from J, leaving 9 bases between. The CDR3 consists of 16 residues. CDR3 amino acids: CASSLSAGSNTGELFF. The DNA of the CDR3 is TGTGCCAGCAGCTTAAGTGCAGGTTCGAACACCGGGGAGCTGTTTTTT.

The chain uses TRBV19 and TRBJ1-1; no reliable D call. Trimming pared 9 bases from V and 7 bases from J, leaving 12 bases between. The V gene's germline CDR1 is LNHDA and CDR2 SQIVND (reference sequence). The CDR3 consists of 11 residues. DNA for the CDR3: TGTGCCAGCGAAGAAAATGGTGAAGCTTTCTTT. It specifies CASEENGEAFF. Based on the CDR3 plus reference TRBV19 and TRBJ1-1, the full variable domain is DGGITQSPKYLFRKEGQNVTLSCEQNLNHDAMYWYRQDPGQGLRLIYYSQIVNDFQKGDIAEGYSVSREKKESFPLTVTSAQKNPTAFYLCASEENGEAFFGQGTRLTVV.

This clone came up once. The chain employs TRBV28 and TRBJ1-5; D is possibly TRBD1 (6 bases). The V end was cut by 2 bases, the J end by 6 bases, with 20 bases between. Germline V gene sequence: CDR1 MDHEN, CDR2 SYDVKM. The CDR3 sequence is 17 residues long. This CDR3 is CASSLQGFQRGAQPQHF. The CDR3 DNA reads TGTGCCAGCAGTTTACAGGGGTTTCAACGGGGGGCTCAGCCCCAGCATTTT.

The chain uses TRBV9 and TRBJ2-7, with D perhaps TRBD1 (5 bases). This CDR3 is built from 15 residues. V lost 0 bases, J lost 0 bases, and 10 bases lay in between. Germline V CDR1 and CDR2: SGDLS, YYNGEE. The CDR3 sequence is CASSVGQLGSYEQYF. CDR3 bases: TGTGCCAGCAGCGTAGGACAGTTAGGCTCCTACGAGCAGTACTTC.

The V gene is TRBV30, the J gene TRBJ2-3; 7 positions match TRBD2. Per germline, CDR1 GTSNPN and CDR2 SVGIG (reference sequence). After removal of 2 bases from V and 2 bases from J, the junction contained 13 bases not matched to a gene. CDR3 size: 17 residues. CDR3 sequence: CAWSKKVASGTTDTQYF. The CDR3 region has the DNA TGTGCCTGGAGTAAAAAGGTGGCTAGCGGTACCACAGATACGCAGTATTTT.

The rearrangement uses TRBV5-5 and TRBJ2-1; no definite D call. The ends were cut back, 5 bases at V and 4 bases at J, with 13 bases in the middle. Germline V gene data show CDR1 as SGHKS and CDR2 as YYEKEE (reference sequence). The CDR3 has 14 amino acids. CDR3 protein: CASRPMADYNEQFF. The DNA of the CDR3 is TGTGCCAGCAGGCCAATGGCTGATTACAATGAGCAGTTCTTC.

This chain connects TRBV27 to TRBJ2-1; 10 bases match TRBD2. J was trimmed by 2 bases and V by 6 bases; bases with no gene match: 7. CDR3 size: 16 residues. CDR1 and CDR2 (germline): MNHEY, SMNVEV (reference sequence). The CDR3 DNA sequence: TGTGCCAGCAGCGCGGGACTAGCGTTACCCTACAATGAGCAGTTCTTC. It codes for CASSAGLALPYNEQFF.

CDR3 in DNA: TGTGCCAGCAGTGAAGGAGGCAGGGGATACGAGCAGTACTTC. Its protein product is CASSEGGRGYEQYF. The gene calls are TRBV2 and TRBJ2-7; TRBD1 might be the D (6 bases). CDR3 size: 14 residues. Trimming shortened V by 1 base and J by 4 bases, and 11 bases separated the two germline ends. Germline V CDR1 and CDR2: SNHLY, FYNNEI. The full variable domain, in which reference TRBV2 and TRBJ2-7 provide the parts outside the CDR3, is EPEVTQTPSHQVTQMGQEVILRCVPISNHLYFYWYRQILGQKVEFLVSFYNNEISEKSEIFDDQFSVERPDGSNFTLKIRSTKLEDSAMYFCASSEGGRGYEQYFGPGTRLTVT.

The chain couples TRBV30 to TRBJ1-4; 7 nucleotides agree with TRBD1. Trimming took 1 base from V and 8 from J; bases not matched to a gene: 13. Looked up from germline, CDR1 is GTSNPN and CDR2 is SVGIG (reference sequence). This CDR3 is 16 amino acids long. CDR3 region: CAWSGEGRGLREKLFF. In DNA, the CDR3 is TGTGCCTGGAGTGGCGAAGGCAGGGGGTTACGGGAAAAACTGTTTTTT.

This clone was counted once. The CDR3 DNA follows: TGCGCCAGCAGCTTGGGGGGACCGCCGGCTGGAAACACCATATATTTT. This encodes CASSLGGPPAGNTIYF. The V call is TRBV5-1, the J call TRBJ1-3; maybe TRBD1 (5 bases). This CDR3 has 16 residues. Deletions cut 0 bases from V and 2 bases from J, with 12 bases between. CDR1 SGHRS and CDR2 YFSETQ come from the germline V gene.

This clone has a single count. CDR3 in DNA: TGTGCCAGCAGCCTAGCGGGACTAGCGGGGGGTAATGAGCAGTTCTTC. As protein: CASSLAGLAGGNEQFF. The rearrangement joins TRBV5-5 to TRBJ2-1; 15 bases are shared with TRBD2. Per germline, CDR1 SGHKS and CDR2 YYEKEE (reference sequence). The CDR3 loop spans 16 amino acids. V was clipped by 4 bases and J by 7 bases; unmatched bases: 6.